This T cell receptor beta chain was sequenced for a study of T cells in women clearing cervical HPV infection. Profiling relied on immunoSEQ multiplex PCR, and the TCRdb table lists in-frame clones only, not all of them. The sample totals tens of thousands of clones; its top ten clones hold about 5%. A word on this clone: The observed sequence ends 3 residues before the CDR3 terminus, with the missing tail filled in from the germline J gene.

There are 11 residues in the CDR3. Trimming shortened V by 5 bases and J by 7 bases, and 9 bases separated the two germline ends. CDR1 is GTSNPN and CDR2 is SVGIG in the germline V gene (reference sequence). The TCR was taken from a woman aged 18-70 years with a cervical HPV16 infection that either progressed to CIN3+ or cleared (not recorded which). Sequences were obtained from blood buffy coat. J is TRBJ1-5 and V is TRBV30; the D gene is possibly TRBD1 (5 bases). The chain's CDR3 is CAWGQGQPQHF. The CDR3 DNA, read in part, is TGTGCCTGGGGCCAGGGACAGCCC.